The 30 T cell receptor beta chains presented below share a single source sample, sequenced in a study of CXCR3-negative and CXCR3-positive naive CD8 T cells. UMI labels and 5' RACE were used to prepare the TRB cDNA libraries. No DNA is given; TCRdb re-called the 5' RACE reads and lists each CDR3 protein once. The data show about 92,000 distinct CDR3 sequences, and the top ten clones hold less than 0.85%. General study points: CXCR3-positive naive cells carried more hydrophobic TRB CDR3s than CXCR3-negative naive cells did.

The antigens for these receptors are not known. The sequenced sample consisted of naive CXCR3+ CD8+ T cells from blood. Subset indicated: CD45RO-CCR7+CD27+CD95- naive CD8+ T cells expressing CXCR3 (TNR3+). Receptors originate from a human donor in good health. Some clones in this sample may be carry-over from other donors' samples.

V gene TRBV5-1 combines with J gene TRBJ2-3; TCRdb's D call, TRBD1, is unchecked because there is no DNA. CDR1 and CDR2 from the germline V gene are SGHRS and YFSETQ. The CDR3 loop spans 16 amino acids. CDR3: CASSLGQGFLADTQYF.

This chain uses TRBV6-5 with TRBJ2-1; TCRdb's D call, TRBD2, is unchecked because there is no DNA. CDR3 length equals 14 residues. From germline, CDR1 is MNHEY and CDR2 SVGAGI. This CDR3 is CASSYALAGAEQFF.

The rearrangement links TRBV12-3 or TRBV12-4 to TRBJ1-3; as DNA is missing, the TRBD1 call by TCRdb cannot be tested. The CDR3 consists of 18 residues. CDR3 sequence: CASSTIYTGANSGNTIYF.

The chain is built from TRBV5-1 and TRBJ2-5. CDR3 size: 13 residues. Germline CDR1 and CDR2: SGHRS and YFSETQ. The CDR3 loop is CASSFGRQETQYF.

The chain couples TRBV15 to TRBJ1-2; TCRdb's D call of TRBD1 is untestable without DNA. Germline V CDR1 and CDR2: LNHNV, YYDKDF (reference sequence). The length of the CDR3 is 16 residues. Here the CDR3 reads CATSRTRTAYNYGYTF. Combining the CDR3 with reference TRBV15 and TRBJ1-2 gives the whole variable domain DAMVIQNPRYQVTQFGKPVTLSCSQTLNHNVMYWYQQKSSQAPKLLFHYYDKDFNNEADTPDNFQSRRPNTSFCFLDIRSPGLGDTAMYLCATSRTRTAYNYGYTFGSGTRLTVV.

The CDR3 protein is CASSYGRYNEQFF. The V and J genes are TRBV6-5 and TRBJ2-1; the D call from TCRdb, TRBD1, cannot be confirmed without DNA. Germline V CDR1 and CDR2: MNHEY, SVGAGI. The CDR3 is 13 amino acids.

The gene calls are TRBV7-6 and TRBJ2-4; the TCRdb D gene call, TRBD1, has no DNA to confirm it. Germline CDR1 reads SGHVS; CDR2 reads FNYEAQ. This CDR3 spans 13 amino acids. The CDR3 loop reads CASSLSGGNIQYF.

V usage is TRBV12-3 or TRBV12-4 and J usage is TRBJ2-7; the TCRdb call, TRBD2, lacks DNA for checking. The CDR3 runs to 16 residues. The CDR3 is CASSPRLAGISYEQYF.

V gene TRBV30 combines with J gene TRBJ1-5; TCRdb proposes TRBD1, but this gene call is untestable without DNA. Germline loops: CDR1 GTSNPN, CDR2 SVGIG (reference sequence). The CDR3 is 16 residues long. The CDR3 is CAWNRFSGPKNQPQHF.

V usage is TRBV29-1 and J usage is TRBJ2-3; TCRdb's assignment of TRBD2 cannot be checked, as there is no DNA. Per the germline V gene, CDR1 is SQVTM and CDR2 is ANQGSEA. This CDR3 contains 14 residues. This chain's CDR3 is CGVEGLAGVDTQYF.

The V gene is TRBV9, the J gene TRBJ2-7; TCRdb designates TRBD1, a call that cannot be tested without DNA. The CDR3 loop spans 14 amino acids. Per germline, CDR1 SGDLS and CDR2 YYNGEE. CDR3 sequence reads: CASSGGDRDYEQYF.

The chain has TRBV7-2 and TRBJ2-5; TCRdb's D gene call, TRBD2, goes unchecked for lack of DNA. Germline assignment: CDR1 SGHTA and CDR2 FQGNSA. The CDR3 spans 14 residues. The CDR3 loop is CASSFGWGGETQYF.

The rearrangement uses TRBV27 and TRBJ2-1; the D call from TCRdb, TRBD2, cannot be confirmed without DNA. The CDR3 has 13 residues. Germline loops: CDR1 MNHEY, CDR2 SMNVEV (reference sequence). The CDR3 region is CASSLSSLDEQFF.

This chain's CDR3 is CALRAQGTDTQYF. The rearrangement links TRBV28 to TRBJ2-3; no DNA is available, so the TRBD1 call from TCRdb remains unchecked. The CDR3 consists of 13 residues. Germline V gene lookup returns CDR1 MDHEN and CDR2 SYDVKM.

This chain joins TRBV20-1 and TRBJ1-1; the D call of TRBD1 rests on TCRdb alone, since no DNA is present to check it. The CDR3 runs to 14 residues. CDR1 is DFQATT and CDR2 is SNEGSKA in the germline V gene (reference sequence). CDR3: CSARGDRGGTEAFF.

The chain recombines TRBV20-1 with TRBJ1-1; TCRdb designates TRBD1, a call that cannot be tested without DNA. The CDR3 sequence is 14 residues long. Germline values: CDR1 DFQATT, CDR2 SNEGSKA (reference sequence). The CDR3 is CSARGLTENTEAFF.

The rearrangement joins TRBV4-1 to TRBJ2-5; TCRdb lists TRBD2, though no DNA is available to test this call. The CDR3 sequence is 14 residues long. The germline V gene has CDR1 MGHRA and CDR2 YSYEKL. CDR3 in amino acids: CASSQYLVGQTQYF.

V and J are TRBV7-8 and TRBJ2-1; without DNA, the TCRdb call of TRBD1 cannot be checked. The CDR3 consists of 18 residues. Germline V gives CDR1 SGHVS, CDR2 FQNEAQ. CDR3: CASSSVGRGFSSYNEQFF.

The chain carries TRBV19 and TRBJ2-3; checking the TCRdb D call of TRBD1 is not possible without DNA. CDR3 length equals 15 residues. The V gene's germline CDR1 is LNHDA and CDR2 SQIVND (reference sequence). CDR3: CASSSTEGYTRTQYF.

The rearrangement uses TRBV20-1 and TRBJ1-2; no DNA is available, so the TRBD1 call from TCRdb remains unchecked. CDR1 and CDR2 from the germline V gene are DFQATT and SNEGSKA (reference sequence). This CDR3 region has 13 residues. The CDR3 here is CSHRGSHVDGYTF.

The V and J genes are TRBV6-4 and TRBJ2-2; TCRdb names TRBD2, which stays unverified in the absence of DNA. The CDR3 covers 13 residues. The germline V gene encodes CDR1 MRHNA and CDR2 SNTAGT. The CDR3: CASSDGPTGELFF.

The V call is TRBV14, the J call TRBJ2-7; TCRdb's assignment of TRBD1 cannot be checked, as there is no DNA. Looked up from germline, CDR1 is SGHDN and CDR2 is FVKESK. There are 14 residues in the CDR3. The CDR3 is CASSQDGQAYEQYF.

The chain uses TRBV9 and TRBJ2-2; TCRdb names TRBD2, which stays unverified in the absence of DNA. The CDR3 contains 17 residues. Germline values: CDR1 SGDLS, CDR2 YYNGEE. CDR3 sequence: CASGGGLAGGGTGELFF.

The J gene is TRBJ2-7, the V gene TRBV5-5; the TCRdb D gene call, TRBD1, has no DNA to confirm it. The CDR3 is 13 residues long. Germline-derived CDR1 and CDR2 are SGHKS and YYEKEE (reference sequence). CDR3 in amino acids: CASTGTYLYEQYF. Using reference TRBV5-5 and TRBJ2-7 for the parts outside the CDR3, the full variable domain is DAGVTQSPTHLIKTRGQQVTLRCSPISGHKSVSWYQQVLGQGPQFIFQYYEKEERGRGNFPDRFSARQFPNYSSELNVNALLLGDSALYLCASTGTYLYEQYFGPGTRLTVT.

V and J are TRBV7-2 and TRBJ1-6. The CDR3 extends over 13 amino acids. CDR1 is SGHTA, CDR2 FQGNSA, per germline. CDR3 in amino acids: CASSLGGNSPLHF.

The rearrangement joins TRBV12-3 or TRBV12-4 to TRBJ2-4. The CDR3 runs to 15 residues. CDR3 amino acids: CASSLDSAAKNIQYF.

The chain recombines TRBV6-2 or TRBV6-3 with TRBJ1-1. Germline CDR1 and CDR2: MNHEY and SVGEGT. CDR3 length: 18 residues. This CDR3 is CASSYSEADSYMNTEAFF.

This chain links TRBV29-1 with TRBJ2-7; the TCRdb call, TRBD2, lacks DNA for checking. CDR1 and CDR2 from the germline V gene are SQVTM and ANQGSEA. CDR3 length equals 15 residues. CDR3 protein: CSVYDPSGFSYEQYF.

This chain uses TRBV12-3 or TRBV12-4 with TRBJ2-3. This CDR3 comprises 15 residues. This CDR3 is CASSLGLEAQNTQYF.

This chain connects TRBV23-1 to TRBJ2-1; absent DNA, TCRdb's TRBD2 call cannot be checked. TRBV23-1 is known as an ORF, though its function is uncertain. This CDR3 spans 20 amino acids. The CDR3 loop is CASSQSVPSGSRWVYNEQFF.